This T cell receptor (beta chain) emerged from a study of CD4 T cell repertoires and nickel (dated by TCRdb to 2018 to 2020). Library creation used RT-PCR. TCRdb lists the instrument as Illumina MiSeq. TCRdb took the public reads, trimmed them with fastp at Q25, ran MiXCR for clone calling and kept in-frame beta chains. When rows share a CDR3 protein, they turn into one entry using the most common DNA and genes. The sample data list 420 or so distinct CDR3 sequences, and 32% of these were observed just once. The ten largest account for around 22% of the sample. About this clonotype itself: There is no known antigen for this receptor. Base quality data are lacking; no much larger clone is found one base away.

CDR1 SNHLY and CDR2 FYNNEI were looked up in the germline V gene. After removal of 6 bases from V and 0 bases from J, the junction retains 6 bases not matched to a gene. The cysteine opens and the phenylalanine closes a CDR3 of 16 amino acids. The sequence is cut down to CDR3 DNA, 48 bases in frame from base 1. The receptor was isolated from a human donor in a nickel allergy study, with or without nickel allergy (not recorded which). It is not recorded whether this sample comes from one donor or several. Rearrangement joined TRBV2 to TRBJ2-3, with TRBD1 matching 10 junction bases. The sequencing input was CD4+ T cells from blood, not recorded whether cultured. The CDR3 corresponds to CASRRRTGGSTDTQYF. The base sequence is TGTGCCAGCAGACGAAGGACAGGGGGAAGCACAGATACGCAGTATTTT.